This TCR beta chain was recorded in a study of breast tumors, draining lymph nodes, adjacent tissues. Many counts were recorded for this clonotype. The CDR3 totals 16 residues. Trimming took 0 bases from V and 6 from J; bases not matched to a gene: 6. Per the germline V gene, CDR1 is SGHRS and CDR2 is YFSETQ. TCRdb redid the calling of the multiplex PCR reads with MiXCR, one entry per CDR3 protein. The sample consists of about 270,000 distinct CDR3 sequences, 30% to 35% of them appearing once. Samples came from axillary lymph nodes draining the breast cancer. Input material: axillary lymph node tissue. V and J are TRBV5-1 and TRBJ2-1; 10 bases are a match to TRBD1. The receptor's source is a female donor with breast cancer. Some clones in this sample may be carry-over from other donors' samples. The CDR3 region has the DNA TGCGCCAGCAGCTTGGTGGTTGGGACAGGGGCCAATGAGCAGTTCTTC. It encodes CASSLVVGTGANEQFF.